The sequence of this T cell receptor beta chain was determined in a study of early T cells in non-severe SARS-CoV-2 infection. At the level of the study: Sequencing used unsorted whole-blood bulk RNA, so chains lack pairing.

A note on this clonotype: The antigen is unknown.

General observations from the study: Anti-spike CD8 responses were favored in VDJdb matching, and private and CD4 specificities were missed.

Each single cDNA molecule received a unique molecular identifier. TCRdb used MiXCR to reprocess the 5' RACE reads, holding one entry per CDR3 protein. The sample gives 63,000 or so distinct CDR3 sequences, about an eighth of which show up once; approximately 5% is in the top ten. CDR3 length equals 13 residues. V dropped 8 bases and J dropped 5 bases, with 13 bases sitting between them. Germline CDR1 is MNHEY and CDR2 is SMNVEV (reference sequence). Source: whole blood, taken at baseline. The TCR comes from an adult who was a healthcare worker with PCR-confirmed SARS-CoV-2 infection or an uninfected control (not recorded which). The genes are TRBV27 and TRBJ2-1; no definite D call. The DNA for the CDR3 is TGTGCCAGCCGGAAGGACCTGGACAATGAGCAGTTCTTC. Its protein is CASRKDLDNEQFF.